Following are 10 T cell receptor beta chains from one sample sequenced in a study of blood T cell repertoires in COVID-19. This table comes from immunoSEQ multiplex PCR, and its TCRdb copy is limited to in-frame clones, with some not included. The data contain some 80,000 clones, approximately 90% of them singletons. Material: peripheral blood. The receptors shown here come from a woman older than 75 with active or convalescent COVID-19.

In its sample, this clone was seen a few times. V gene TRBV7-2 combines with J gene TRBJ1-2; D perhaps matches TRBD1 (5 bases). Germline V gene data show CDR1 as SGHTA and CDR2 as FQGNSA. This CDR3 is 15 amino acids long. V was trimmed by 1 base and J by 8 bases, leaving 17 bases between them. CDR3 in DNA: TGTGCCAGCAGCTTAGGCCGTACAGGCCTACTGGGCTACACCTTC. It codes for CASSLGRTGLLGYTF.

The gene calls are TRBV30 and TRBJ2-7; D gene unclear. Germline CDR1 and CDR2: GTSNPN and SVGIG (reference sequence). Trimming cost V 0 bases and J 6 bases, with 9 bases left between them. The CDR3 runs 12 residues. The CDR3 sequence: CAWSVIPLEQYF. CDR3 nucleotides: TGTGCCTGGAGTGTAATTCCCCTCGAGCAGTACTTC.

The chain combines TRBV2 with TRBJ2-1, with 9 positions matching TRBD2. The germline CDR1 and CDR2 sequences are SNHLY and FYNNEI. V shed 6 bases and J 5 bases; nucleotides not matched to a gene: 2. The CDR3 covers 13 residues. CDR3 sequence: CASRLAGDNEQFF. Written as DNA, the CDR3 is TGTGCCAGCAGACTAGCGGGTGACAATGAGCAGTTCTTC.

The rearrangement uses TRBV6-5 and TRBJ1-5; 7 bases match TRBD1. The CDR3 sequence is 14 residues long. Trimming cost V 6 bases and J 6 bases; bases outside gene matches: 8. The V gene's germline CDR1 is MNHEY and CDR2 SVGAGI. The CDR3 nucleotides are TGTGCCAGCAGCGCTGACAGGGTGGGTCAGCCCCAGCATTTT. Translating gives CASSADRVGQPQHF.

The rearrangement links TRBV4-1 to TRBJ1-2; possibly TRBD1 for D (5 bases). Germline CDR1 is MGHRA and CDR2 is YSYEKL. This CDR3 has 14 amino acids. V was cut by 0 bases and J by 4 bases, with 9 bases left in between. The CDR3 DNA reads as TGCGCCAGCAGCCAAGAACGTCAGGGCTATGGCTACACCTTC. This encodes CASSQERQGYGYTF.

The V and J genes are TRBV5-1 and TRBJ2-1; 8 nucleotides align to TRBD1. V dropped 2 bases and J dropped 8; count of bases not matched to a gene: 6. The CDR3 is 14 residues long. Germline lookup yields CDR1 SGHRS and CDR2 YFSETQ. Here the CDR3 DNA reads TGCGCCAGCAGCTTACCGGGACAGGCCTATGAGCAGTTCTTC. Translating gives CASSLPGQAYEQFF. Supplemented by reference TRBV5-1 and TRBJ2-1, the full variable domain reads KAGVTQTPRYLIKTRGQQVTLSCSPISGHRSVSWYQQTPGQGLQFLFEYFSETQRNKGNFPGRFSGRQFSNSRSEMNVSTLELGDSALYLCASSLPGQAYEQFFGPGTRLTVL.

The gene calls are TRBV6-5 and TRBJ2-4; TRBD1 is a possible D gene (5 bases). The CDR3 is 15 amino acids. CDR1 is MNHEY, CDR2 SVGAGI, per germline. V lost 6 bases, J lost 0 bases, and 12 bases lay in between. The CDR3 protein is CASRQQTVAKNIQYF. The CDR3 nucleotides are TGTGCCAGCAGGCAACAGACAGTAGCCAAAAACATTCAGTACTTC.

The chain joins TRBV10-1 to TRBJ2-5; 12 nucleotides line up with TRBD1. The CDR3 is made up of 13 amino acids. With 8 bases clipped from V and 5 bases from J, the junction kept 3 bases outside the gene matches. Germline CDR1 WNHNN, CDR2 SYGVQD (reference sequence). The CDR3 here is CASGDRGLETQYF. The CDR3 DNA follows: TGCGCCAGCGGGGACAGGGGGCTGGAGACCCAGTACTTC.

This clone turned up a few times. V is TRBV7-2 and J is TRBJ2-3, with 7 bases fitting TRBD1. Germline trimming cut 7 bases from V and 7 bases from J; bases unmatched to any gene: 8. The CDR3 is made up of 13 amino acids. Germline CDR1 reads SGHTA; CDR2 reads FQGNSA. The CDR3 DNA follows: TGTGCCAGCACCACAGGGGCTGGAAATACGCAGTATTTT. It yields the protein CASTTGAGNTQYF.

V usage is TRBV13 and J usage is TRBJ2-5, with D possibly matching TRBD2 (6 bases). Trimming shortened V by 2 bases and J by 5 bases, and 12 bases separated the two germline ends. Per the germline V gene, CDR1 is PRHDT and CDR2 is FYEKMQ (reference sequence). This CDR3 has 14 amino acids. This CDR3 is CASSLPRAGETQYF. The CDR3 nucleotides are TGTGCCAGCAGCTTACCCAGGGCGGGGGAGACCCAGTACTTC.